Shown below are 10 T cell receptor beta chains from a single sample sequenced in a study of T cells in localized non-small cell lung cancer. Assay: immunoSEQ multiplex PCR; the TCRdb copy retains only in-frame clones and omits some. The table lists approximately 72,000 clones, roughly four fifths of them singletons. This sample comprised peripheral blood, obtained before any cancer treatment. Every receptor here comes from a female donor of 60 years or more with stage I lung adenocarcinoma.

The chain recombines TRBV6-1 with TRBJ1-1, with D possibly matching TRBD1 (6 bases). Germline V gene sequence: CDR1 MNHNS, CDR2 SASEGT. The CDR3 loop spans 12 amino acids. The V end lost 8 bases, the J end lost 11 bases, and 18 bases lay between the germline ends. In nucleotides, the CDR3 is TGTGCCAGCCTGAGGGGGGGGCGTGACGCTTTCTTT. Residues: CASLRGGRDAFF.

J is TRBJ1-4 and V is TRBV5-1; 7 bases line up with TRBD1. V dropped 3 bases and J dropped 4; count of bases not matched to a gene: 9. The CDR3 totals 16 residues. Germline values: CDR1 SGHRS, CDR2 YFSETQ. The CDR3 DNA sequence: TGCGCCAGCAGCTCTGGTAGGGGGCTGGGTAATGAAAAACTGTTTTTT. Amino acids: CASSSGRGLGNEKLFF.

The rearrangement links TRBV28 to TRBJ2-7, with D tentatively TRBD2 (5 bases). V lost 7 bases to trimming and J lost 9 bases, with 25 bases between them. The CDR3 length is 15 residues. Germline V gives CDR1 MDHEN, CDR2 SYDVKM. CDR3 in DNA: TGTGCCAGCAAAGAGGGAGTACAACCCCCCCGGGGGCAGTACTTC. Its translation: CASKEGVQPPRGQYF.

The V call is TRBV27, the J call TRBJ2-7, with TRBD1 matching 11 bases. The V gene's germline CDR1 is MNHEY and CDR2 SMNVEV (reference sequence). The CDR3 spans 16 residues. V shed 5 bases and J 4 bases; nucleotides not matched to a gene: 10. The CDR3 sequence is CASSRYGTGGSYEQYF. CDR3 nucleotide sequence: TGTGCCAGCAGTAGATACGGGACAGGGGGATCGTACGAGCAGTACTTC.

CDR3 amino acids: CASRAGTSGETQYF. For the CDR3, the DNA is TGCGCCAGCAGAGCCGGGACGTCGGGGGAGACCCAGTACTTC. The chain has TRBV5-1 and TRBJ2-5; D could derive from TRBD1 or TRBD2 (5 bases each). The CDR3 length is 14 residues. The V end lost 5 bases, the J end lost 5 bases, and 16 bases lay between the germline ends. Germline V gives CDR1 SGHRS, CDR2 YFSETQ.

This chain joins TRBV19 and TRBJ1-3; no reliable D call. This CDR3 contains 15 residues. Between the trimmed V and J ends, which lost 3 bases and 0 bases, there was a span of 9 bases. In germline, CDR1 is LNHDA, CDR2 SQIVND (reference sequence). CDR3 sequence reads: CASSIGGLSGNTIYF. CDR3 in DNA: TGTGCCAGTAGTATCGGAGGACTCTCTGGAAACACCATATATTTT. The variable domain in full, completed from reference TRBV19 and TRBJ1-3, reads DGGITQSPKYLFRKEGQNVTLSCEQNLNHDAMYWYRQDPGQGLRLIYYSQIVNDFQKGDIAEGYSVSREKKESFPLTVTSAQKNPTAFYLCASSIGGLSGNTIYFGEGSWLTVV.

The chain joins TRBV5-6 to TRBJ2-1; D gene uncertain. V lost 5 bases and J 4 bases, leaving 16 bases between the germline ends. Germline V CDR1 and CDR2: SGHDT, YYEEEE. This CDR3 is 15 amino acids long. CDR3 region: CASSPSGAGYNEQFF. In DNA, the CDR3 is TGTGCCAGCAGTCCATCGGGCGCCGGTTACAATGAGCAGTTCTTC.

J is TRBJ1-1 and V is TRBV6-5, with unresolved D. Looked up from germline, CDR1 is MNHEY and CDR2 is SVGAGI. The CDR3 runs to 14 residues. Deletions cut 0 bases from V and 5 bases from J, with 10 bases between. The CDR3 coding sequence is TGTGCCAGCAGTTACTCCCCAGGAACGACTGAAGCTTTCTTT. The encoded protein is CASSYSPGTTEAFF.

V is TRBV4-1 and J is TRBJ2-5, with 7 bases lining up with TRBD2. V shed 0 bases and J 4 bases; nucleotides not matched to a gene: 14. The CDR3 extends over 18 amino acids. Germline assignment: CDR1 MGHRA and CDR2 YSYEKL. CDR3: CASSQDLRGRAVGETQYF. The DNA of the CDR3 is TGCGCCAGCAGCCAAGATCTCCGGGGGAGGGCCGTTGGAGAGACCCAGTACTTC.

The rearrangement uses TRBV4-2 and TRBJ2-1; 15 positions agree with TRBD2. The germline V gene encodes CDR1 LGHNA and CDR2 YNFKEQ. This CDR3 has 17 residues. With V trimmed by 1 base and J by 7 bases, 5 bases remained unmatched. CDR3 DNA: TGTGCCAGCAGCCAAGCAGGCGGGACTAGCGGGGGGAATGAGCAGTTCTTC. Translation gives CASSQAGGTSGGNEQFF.